These 19 T cell receptor beta chains were sequenced from one sample in a study of shared clonotypes between healthy human individuals. Assay: immunoSEQ multiplex PCR; the TCRdb copy retains only in-frame clones and omits some. The sample records approximately 1.4 million clones, approximately 98% being singletons. The sample taken for sequencing was naive CD4+ T cells sorted from blood. Subset specified: CD45RA+ positively selected. The receptor source for this set is a man younger than 40 in good health.

This chain joins TRBV19 and TRBJ1-4; D unclear. The CDR3 totals 13 residues. Germline CDR1 and CDR2: LNHDA and SQIVND (reference sequence). The V end lost 3 bases, the J end lost 10 bases, and 12 bases lay between the germline ends. The DNA of the CDR3 is TGTGCCAGTAGTATCGACACAGACTCAAAACTGTTTTTT. Translation: CASSIDTDSKLFF.

The chain uses TRBV9 and TRBJ2-2; TRBD1 aligns across 8 bases. The CDR3 has 16 residues. The V gene's germline CDR1 is SGDLS and CDR2 YYNGEE. Trimming took 0 bases from V and 5 from J; bases not matched to a gene: 6. As DNA, the CDR3 is TGTGCCAGCAGCGTAGCTCCGCAGGGGGCAACCGGGGAGCTGTTTTTT. It yields the protein CASSVAPQGATGELFF.

This clone has only one observation. The same CDR3 arises from other DNA sequences in this sample as well. The chain has TRBV11-2 and TRBJ2-1; no clear D. Germline CDR1 reads SGHAT; CDR2 reads FQNNGV. This CDR3 has 11 residues. Trimming removed 6 bases at V and 5 bases at J, with 5 bases between. The CDR3 DNA follows: TGTGCCAGCAGTCTCGACAATGAGCAGTTCTTC. Amino acids: CASSLDNEQFF.

The rearrangement joins TRBV5-1 to TRBJ2-6, with a tentative D call TRBD2 (6 bases). With 4 bases removed from V and 3 bases from J, the gap between germline ends came to 14 bases. This CDR3 spans 16 amino acids. The V gene's germline CDR1 is SGHRS and CDR2 YFSETQ. The CDR3 nucleotides read TGCGCCAGCAGCCAGGGCGGGACCTTTGGGGCCAACGTCCTGACTTTC. Its translation: CASSQGGTFGANVLTF.

The chain is built from TRBV19 and TRBJ1-2; D unresolved. The length of the CDR3 is 15 residues. The germline gives CDR1 LNHDA, CDR2 SQIVND (reference sequence). V was cut by 3 bases and J by 2 bases, with 13 bases left in between. The CDR3 is CASSIREAANYGYTF. Written as DNA, the CDR3 is TGTGCCAGTAGTATTAGGGAGGCAGCGAACTATGGCTACACCTTC.

The CDR3 region has the DNA TGTGCCAGCTCTGTAGGGACAGGGAGCTACAATGAGCAGTTCTTC. This encodes CASSVGTGSYNEQFF. The chain links TRBV18 to TRBJ2-1; 9 bases fit TRBD1. The germline gives CDR1 KGHSH, CDR2 LQKENI. The CDR3 spans 15 residues. V was clipped by 6 bases and J by 3 bases; unmatched bases: 6.

This clone has just one count. The chain recombines TRBV5-1 with TRBJ2-5; 8 bases are a match to TRBD1. V was pared by 4 bases and J by 0 bases, with 5 bases of the junction left unmatched. CDR1 is SGHRS, CDR2 YFSETQ, per germline. The CDR3 length is 15 residues. In DNA, the CDR3 is TGCGCCAGCAGCCGGAAACAGGGGGACCAAGAGACCCAGTACTTC. Translation gives CASSRKQGDQETQYF.

The chain carries TRBV15 and TRBJ1-4, with TRBD1 as a possible D gene (6 bases). V lost 2 bases and J lost 4, with 14 bases in between. The CDR3 sequence is 16 residues long. The V gene's germline CDR1 is LNHNV and CDR2 YYDKDF (reference sequence). The CDR3 here is CATSRQRTAFNEKLFF. The CDR3 region has the DNA TGTGCCACCAGCAGACAAAGGACAGCCTTTAATGAAAAACTGTTTTTT.

The chain joins TRBV10-1 to TRBJ2-1, with D tentatively TRBD2 (8 bases). The V end lost 2 bases, the J end lost 9 bases, and 23 bases lay between the germline ends. This CDR3 is built from 17 residues. In germline, CDR1 is WNHNN, CDR2 SYGVQD (reference sequence). CDR3 sequence reads: CASSEPGLGGLGSEQFF. In DNA, the CDR3 is TGCGCCAGCAGTGAGCCGGGACTAGGGGGCCTGGGGAGTGAGCAGTTCTTC.

CDR3 bases: TGTGCCAGCAGCTTAGCGGCCTACGAGCAGTACTTC. Residues: CASSLAAYEQYF. The chain has TRBV7-2 and TRBJ2-7; unclear D gene. Per the germline V gene, CDR1 is SGHTA and CDR2 is FQGNSA. The CDR3 spans 12 residues. Trimming took 0 bases from V and 2 from J, leaving 2 bases between them.

The chain recombines TRBV11-2 with TRBJ2-7, with 8 bases fitting TRBD1. Looked up from germline, CDR1 is SGHAT and CDR2 is FQNNGV. V shed 7 bases, J shed 4 bases, and the junction held 12 bases outside the gene matches. CDR3 length: 15 amino acids. DNA of the CDR3: TGTGCCAGCACCCGAGTCCAGGGGGCTCGGTACGAGCAGTACTTC. This encodes CASTRVQGARYEQYF.

This chain links TRBV10-3 with TRBJ2-3; 9 bases agree with TRBD2. CDR1 and CDR2 from the germline V gene are ENHRY and SYGVKD. There are 16 residues in the CDR3. The junction had 5 bases not matched to a gene; V was cut back by 2 bases and J by 2 bases. CDR3 nucleotides: TGTGCCATCAGTGAGACAGCGGGAGGCCCCACAGATACGCAGTATTTT. The encoded protein is CAISETAGGPTDTQYF.

The chain carries TRBV5-1 and TRBJ1-1; TRBD1 agrees at 7 bases. Germline V lookup: CDR1 SGHRS, CDR2 YFSETQ. CDR3 length equals 17 residues. After removal of 1 base from V and 5 bases from J, the junction contained 14 bases not matched to a gene. In DNA, the CDR3 is TGCGCCAGCAGCTTGAGGCCCTTAGGCCCAGGGGGAACTGAAGCTTTCTTT. Translating gives CASSLRPLGPGGTEAFF. Combining the CDR3 with reference TRBV5-1 and TRBJ1-1 gives the whole variable domain KAGVTQTPRYLIKTRGQQVTLSCSPISGHRSVSWYQQTPGQGLQFLFEYFSETQRNKGNFPGRFSGRQFSNSRSEMNVSTLELGDSALYLCASSLRPLGPGGTEAFFGQGTRLTVV.

This clone was picked up one time. The V call is TRBV5-8, the J call TRBJ2-5; 9 nucleotides agree with TRBD1. Germline V gives CDR1 SGHTS, CDR2 YDEGEE. V lost 4 bases to trimming and J lost 5 bases; unmatched junction nucleotides: 6. There are 14 residues in the CDR3. DNA for the CDR3: TGTGCCAGCAGCGTGGACAGGGGCGGGGAGACCCAGTACTTC. It codes for CASSVDRGGETQYF.

This chain links TRBV6-5 with TRBJ2-7; TRBD1 matches 7 bases. CDR1 is MNHEY, CDR2 SVGAGI, per germline. The CDR3 runs 16 residues. After removal of 0 bases from V and 0 bases from J, the junction contained 5 bases not matched to a gene. CDR3 sequence: CASSYSQGTASYEQYF. In nucleotides, the CDR3 is TGTGCCAGCAGTTACTCACAGGGGACCGCCTCCTACGAGCAGTACTTC.

CDR3 nucleotide sequence: TGTGCCAGCAGTTCGGGACAGGGGAGGATCGGCTACACCTTC. Translated: CASSSGQGRIGYTF. This chain connects TRBV6-1 to TRBJ1-2; 10 bases align to TRBD1. In germline, CDR1 is MNHNS, CDR2 SASEGT. CDR3 size: 14 residues. V shed 5 bases and J 8 bases; nucleotides not matched to a gene: 8.

The J gene is TRBJ2-3, the V gene TRBV20-1; D may be TRBD2 (5 bases). The CDR3 is 11 amino acids. Trimming removed 3 bases at V and 10 bases at J, with 11 bases between. Per the germline V gene, CDR1 is DFQATT and CDR2 is SNEGSKA (reference sequence). CDR3 region: CSARMGESQYF. Here the CDR3 DNA reads TGCAGTGCTAGGATGGGAGAGTCGCAGTATTTT.

Comments on this clone: The same CDR3 arises from other DNA sequences in this sample as well. The chain employs TRBV18 and TRBJ2-7; 10 nucleotides agree with TRBD1. CDR1 is KGHSH and CDR2 is LQKENI in the germline V gene. Losses at the gene ends were 1 base for V and 3 bases for J; bases not matched to a gene: 0. There are 14 residues in the CDR3. In nucleotides, the CDR3 is TGTGCCAGCTCACCACGGACAGGGGGCTACGAGCAGTACTTC. This codes for CASSPRTGGYEQYF. The full variable domain, in which reference TRBV18 and TRBJ2-7 provide the parts outside the CDR3, is NAGVMQNPRHLVRRRGQEARLRCSPMKGHSHVYWYRQLPEEGLKFMVYLQKENIIDESGMPKERFSAEFPKEGPSILRIQQVVRGDSAAYFCASSPRTGGYEQYFGPGTRLTVT.

In DNA, the CDR3 is TGTGCCAGCAGCTTGGCTGGGACAGTCGAGCAGTACTTC. Residues: CASSLAGTVEQYF. The chain is built from TRBV5-8 and TRBJ2-7; the match to TRBD1 covers 7 bases. Germline values: CDR1 SGHTS, CDR2 YDEGEE. Trimming at V came to 0 bases and at J to 6 bases, leaving 3 bases not matched to a gene. This CDR3 region has 13 residues.